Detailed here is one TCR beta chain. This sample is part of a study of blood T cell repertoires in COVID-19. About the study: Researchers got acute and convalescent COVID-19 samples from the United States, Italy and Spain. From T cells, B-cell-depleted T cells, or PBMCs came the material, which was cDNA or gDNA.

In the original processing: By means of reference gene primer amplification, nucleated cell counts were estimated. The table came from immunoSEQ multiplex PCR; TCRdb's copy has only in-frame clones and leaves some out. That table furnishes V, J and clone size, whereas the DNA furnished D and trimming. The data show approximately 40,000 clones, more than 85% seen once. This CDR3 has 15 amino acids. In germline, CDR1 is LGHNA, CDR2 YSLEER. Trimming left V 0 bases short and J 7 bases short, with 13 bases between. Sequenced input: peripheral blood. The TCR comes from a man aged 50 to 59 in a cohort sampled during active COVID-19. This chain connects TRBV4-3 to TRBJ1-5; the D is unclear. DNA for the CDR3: TGCGCCAGCAGCCAAGATGGAGGGCCGGGGCAGCCCCAGCATTTT. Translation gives CASSQDGGPGQPQHF.